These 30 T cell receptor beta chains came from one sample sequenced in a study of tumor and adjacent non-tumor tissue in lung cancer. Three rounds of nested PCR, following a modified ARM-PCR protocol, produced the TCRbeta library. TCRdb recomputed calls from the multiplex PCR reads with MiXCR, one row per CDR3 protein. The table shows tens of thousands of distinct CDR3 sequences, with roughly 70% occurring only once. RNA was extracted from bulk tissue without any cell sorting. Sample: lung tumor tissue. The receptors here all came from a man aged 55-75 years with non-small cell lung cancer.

Written as DNA, the CDR3 is TGTGCCAGCAGTTTAAAATTGGTTGGCGGGAGGGCCATCAATGAGCAGTTCTTC. It yields the protein CASSLKLVGGRAINEQFF. The chain links TRBV28 to TRBJ2-1, with 9 bases lining up with TRBD2. Germline-derived CDR1 and CDR2 are MDHEN and SYDVKM. CDR3 length equals 18 residues. Losses at the gene ends were 2 bases for V and 6 bases for J; bases not matched to a gene: 14.

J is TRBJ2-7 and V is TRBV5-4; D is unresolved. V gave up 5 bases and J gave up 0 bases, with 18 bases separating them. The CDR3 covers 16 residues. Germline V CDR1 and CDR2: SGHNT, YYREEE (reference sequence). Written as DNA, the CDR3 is TGTGCCAGCAGTTCGGCCGTGTCAGGATTCTCCTACGAGCAGTACTTC. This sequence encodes CASSSAVSGFSYEQYF.

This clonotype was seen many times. The CDR3 is CASSQVRGPNTEAFF. DNA for the CDR3: TGTGCCAGCAGTCAGGTCCGGGGGCCGAACACTGAAGCTTTCTTT. The chain uses TRBV25-1 and TRBJ1-1, with a possible D match to TRBD1 (6 bases). Germline values: CDR1 MGHDK, CDR2 SYGVNS. CDR3 size: 15 residues. Trimming took 5 bases from V and 1 from J, leaving 14 bases between them.

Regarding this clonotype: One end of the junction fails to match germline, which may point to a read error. The chain's CDR3 is CASSQDEVPPANIQYF. As DNA, the CDR3 is TGTGCTAGCAGTCAAGATGAGGTCCCCCCAGCGAACATTCAGTACTTC. This chain connects TRBV4-2 to TRBJ2-4; D unresolved. Germline CDR1 is LGHNA and CDR2 is YNFKEQ. The CDR3 contains 16 residues.

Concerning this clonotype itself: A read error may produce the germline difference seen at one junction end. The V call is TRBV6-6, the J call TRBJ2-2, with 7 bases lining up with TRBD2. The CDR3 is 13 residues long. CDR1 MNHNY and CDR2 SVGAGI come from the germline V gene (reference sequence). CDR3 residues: CTSSLRGGGELFF. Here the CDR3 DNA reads TGTACCAGCAGTTTGCGCGGGGGCGGGGAGCTGTTTTTT.

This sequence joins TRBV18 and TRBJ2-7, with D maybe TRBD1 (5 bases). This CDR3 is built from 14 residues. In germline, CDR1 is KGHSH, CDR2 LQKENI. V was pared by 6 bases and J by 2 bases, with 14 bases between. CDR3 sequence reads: CASSVDTGPYEQYF. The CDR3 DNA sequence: TGTGCCAGCTCCGTAGATACAGGACCCTACGAGCAGTACTTC.

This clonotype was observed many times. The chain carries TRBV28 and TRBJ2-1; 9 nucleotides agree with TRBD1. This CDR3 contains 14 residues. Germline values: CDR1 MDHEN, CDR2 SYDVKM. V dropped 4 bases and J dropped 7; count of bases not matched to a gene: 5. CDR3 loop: CASSSQGADNEQFF. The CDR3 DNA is TGTGCCAGCAGTTCACAGGGGGCCGATAATGAGCAGTTCTTC.

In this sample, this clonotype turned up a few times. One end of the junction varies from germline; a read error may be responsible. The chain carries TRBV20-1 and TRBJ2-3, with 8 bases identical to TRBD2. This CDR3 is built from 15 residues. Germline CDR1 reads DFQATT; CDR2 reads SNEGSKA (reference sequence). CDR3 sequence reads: CSARELAGGRDTHYF. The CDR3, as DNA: TGCAGTGCTAGAGAACTGGCGGGGGGAAGAGATACGCACTATTTT.

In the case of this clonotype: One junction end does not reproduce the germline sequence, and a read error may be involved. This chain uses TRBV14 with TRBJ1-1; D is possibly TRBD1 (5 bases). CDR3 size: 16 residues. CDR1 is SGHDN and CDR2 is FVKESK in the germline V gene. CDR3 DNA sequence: TGTGCCAGCGGATCAACAGCCGACGGGGGGATCACTGAAACTTTCTTT. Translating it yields CASGSTADGGITETFF.

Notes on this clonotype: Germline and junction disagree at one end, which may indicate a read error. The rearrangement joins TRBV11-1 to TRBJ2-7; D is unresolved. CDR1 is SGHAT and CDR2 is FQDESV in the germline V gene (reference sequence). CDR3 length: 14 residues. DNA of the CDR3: TGTTCCAGCAGCTTTCCCGGCGGCGCCTACTTGCAGTACTTC. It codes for CSSSFPGGAYLQYF.

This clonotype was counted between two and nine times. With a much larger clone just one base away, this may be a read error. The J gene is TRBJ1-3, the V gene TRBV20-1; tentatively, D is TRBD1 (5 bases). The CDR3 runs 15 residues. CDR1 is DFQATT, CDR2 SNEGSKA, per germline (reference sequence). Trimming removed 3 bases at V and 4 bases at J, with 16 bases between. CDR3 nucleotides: TGCAGTGCTAGCACAGACATGGGGCGAGGAAACACCATATATTTT. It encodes CSASTDMGRGNTIYF.

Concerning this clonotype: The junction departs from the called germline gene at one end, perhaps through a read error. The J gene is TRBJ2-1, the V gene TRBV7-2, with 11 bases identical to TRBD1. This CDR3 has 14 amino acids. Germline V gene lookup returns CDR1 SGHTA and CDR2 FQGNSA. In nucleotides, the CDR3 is TGTGTCAGCAGGGGGGACAGGGGGTACAATGAGCAGTTCTTC. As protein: CVSRGDRGYNEQFF.

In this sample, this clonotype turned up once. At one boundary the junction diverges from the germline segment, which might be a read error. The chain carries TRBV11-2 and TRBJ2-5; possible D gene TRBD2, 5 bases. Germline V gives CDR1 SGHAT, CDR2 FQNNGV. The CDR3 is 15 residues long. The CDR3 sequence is CASILVPPEGETQYF. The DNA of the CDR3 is TGTGCCAGCATCTTAGTCCCCCCAGAGGGAGAGACCCAGTACTTC.

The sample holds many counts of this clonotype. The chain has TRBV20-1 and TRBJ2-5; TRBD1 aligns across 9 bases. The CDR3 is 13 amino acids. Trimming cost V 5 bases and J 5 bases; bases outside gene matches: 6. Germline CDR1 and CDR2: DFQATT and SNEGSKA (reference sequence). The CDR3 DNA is TGCAGTGCTCACTATGGGACAGGGGAGACCCAGTACTTC. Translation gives CSAHYGTGETQYF.

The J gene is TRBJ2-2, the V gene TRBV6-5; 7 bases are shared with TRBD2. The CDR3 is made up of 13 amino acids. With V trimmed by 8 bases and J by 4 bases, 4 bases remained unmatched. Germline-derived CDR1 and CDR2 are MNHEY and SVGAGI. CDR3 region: CASCTGGTGELFF. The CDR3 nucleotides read TGTGCCAGCTGTACGGGGGGCACCGGGGAGCTGTTTTTT.

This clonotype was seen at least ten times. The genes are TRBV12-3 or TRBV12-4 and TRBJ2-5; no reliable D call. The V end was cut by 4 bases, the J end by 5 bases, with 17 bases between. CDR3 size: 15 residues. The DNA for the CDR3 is TGTGCCAGCAGTTCCATCGACGGAACCCCCGAGACCCAGTACTTC. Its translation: CASSSIDGTPETQYF.

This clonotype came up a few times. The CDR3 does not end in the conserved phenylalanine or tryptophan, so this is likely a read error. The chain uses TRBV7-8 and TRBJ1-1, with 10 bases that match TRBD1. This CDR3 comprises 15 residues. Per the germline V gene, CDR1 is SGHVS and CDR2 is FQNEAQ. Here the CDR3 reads CAGSLGTGAHTEAFL. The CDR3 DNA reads TGTGCCGGCAGCTTAGGGACAGGGGCTCACACTGAAGCTTTCCTT.

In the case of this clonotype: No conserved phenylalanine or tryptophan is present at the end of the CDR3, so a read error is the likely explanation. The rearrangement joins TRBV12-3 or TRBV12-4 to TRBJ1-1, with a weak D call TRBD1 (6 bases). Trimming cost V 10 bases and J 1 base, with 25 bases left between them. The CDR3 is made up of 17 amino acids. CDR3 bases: TGTGCCAATACCCGCACCACAGGGACACGGCCGAACACTGAAGCTTTCTCT. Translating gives CANTRTTGTRPNTEAFS.

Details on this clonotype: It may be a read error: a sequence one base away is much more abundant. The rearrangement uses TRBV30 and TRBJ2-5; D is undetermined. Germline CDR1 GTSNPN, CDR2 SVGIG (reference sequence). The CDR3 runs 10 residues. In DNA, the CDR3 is TGTGTCTGGAGTGGAGAGACCCAGTACTTC. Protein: CVWSGETQYF.

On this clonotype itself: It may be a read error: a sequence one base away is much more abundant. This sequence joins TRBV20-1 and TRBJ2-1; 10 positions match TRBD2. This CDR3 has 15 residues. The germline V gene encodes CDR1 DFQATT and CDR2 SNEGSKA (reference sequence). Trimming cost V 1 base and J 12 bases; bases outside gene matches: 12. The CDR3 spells CSARVSSGSCSGQFF. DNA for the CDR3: TGCAGTGCTAGAGTATCTAGCGGGAGCTGTAGCGGGCAGTTCTTC.

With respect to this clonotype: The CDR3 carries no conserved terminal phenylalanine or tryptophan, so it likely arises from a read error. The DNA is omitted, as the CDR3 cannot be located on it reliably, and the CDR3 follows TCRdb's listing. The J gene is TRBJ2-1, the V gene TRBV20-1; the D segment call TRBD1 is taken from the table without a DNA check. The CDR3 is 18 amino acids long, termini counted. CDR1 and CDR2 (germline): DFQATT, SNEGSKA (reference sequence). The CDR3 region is CSARDARDRISSYNERFL.

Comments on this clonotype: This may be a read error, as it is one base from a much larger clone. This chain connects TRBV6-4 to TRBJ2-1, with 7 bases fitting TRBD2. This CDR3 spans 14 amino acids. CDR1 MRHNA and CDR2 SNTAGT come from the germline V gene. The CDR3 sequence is CVSSESTSYGGQFF. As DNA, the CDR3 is TGTGTCAGCAGTGAATCGACTAGCTACGGTGGGCAGTTCTTC.

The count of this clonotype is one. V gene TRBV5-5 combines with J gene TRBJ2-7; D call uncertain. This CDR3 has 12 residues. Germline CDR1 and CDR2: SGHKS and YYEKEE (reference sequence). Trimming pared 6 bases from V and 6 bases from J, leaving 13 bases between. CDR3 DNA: TGTGCCAGCACTTATAAGGGTCTCGAGCAGTACTTC. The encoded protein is CASTYKGLEQYF.

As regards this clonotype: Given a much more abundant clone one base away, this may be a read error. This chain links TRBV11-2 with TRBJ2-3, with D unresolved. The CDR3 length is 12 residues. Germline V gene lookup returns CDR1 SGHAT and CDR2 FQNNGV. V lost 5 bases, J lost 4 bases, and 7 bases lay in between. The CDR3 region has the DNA TGTGCCAGCAGCGCCACCCCAGATACGCAGTATTTT. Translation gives CASSATPDTQYF.

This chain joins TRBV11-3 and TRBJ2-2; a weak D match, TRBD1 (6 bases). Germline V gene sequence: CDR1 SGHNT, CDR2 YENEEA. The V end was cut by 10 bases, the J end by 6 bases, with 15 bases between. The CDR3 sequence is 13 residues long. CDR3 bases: TGTGCCAACATGTTCTCAGGGGCCGGGGAGCTGTTTTTT. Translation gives CANMFSGAGELFF.

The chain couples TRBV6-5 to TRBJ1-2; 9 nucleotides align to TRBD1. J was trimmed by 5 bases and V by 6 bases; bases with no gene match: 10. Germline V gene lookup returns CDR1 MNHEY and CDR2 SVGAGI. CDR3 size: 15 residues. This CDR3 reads CASSGGTGRRYGYTF. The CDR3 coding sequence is TGTGCCAGCAGCGGGGGGACAGGGAGGAGGTATGGCTACACCTTC.

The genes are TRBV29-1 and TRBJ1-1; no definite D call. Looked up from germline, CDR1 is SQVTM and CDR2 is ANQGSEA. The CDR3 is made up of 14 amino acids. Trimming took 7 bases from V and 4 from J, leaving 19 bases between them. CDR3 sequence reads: CSASFGKEFTEAFF. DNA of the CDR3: TGCAGCGCGTCTTTCGGGAAGGAGTTCACTGAAGCTTTCTTT.

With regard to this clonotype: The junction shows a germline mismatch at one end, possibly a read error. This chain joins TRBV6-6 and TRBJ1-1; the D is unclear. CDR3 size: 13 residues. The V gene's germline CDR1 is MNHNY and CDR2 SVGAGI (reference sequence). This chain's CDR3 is CASSYTPRAEAIF. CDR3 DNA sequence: TGTGCCAGCAGTTACACCCCGCGGGCTGAAGCTATCTTT.

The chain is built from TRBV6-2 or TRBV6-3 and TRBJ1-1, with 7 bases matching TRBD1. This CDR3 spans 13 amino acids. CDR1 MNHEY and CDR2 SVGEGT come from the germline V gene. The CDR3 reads CACLGTARTEAFF. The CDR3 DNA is TGTGCATGCCTGGGGACAGCTAGGACTGAAGCTTTCTTT.

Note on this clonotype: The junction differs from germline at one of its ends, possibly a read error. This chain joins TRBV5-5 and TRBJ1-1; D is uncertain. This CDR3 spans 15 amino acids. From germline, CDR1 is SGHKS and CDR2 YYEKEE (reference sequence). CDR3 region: CSSRLHREMNTEAFF. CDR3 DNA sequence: TGTTCCAGCAGGCTCCATCGGGAAATGAACACTGAAGCTTTCTTT.